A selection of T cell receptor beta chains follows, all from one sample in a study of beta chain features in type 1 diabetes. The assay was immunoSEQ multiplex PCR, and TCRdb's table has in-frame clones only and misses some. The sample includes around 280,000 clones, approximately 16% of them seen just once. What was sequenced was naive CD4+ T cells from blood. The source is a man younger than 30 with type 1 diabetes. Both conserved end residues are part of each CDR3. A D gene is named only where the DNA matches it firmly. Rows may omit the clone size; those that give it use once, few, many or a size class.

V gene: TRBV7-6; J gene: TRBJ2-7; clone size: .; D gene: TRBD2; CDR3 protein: CASSLAPLAGGTPYEQYF; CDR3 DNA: TGTGCCAGCAGCTTAGCGCCCCTAGCGGGAGGAACACCCTACGAGCAGTACTTC
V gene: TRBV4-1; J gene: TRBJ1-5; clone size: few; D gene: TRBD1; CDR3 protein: CASSQLDRVHGSNQPQHF; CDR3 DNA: TGCGCCAGCAGCCAACTAGACAGGGTCCATGGTAGCAATCAGCCCCAGCATTTT
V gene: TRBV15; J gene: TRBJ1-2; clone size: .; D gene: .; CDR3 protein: CATSRDQIGYTF; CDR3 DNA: TGTGCCACCAGCAGAGATCAGATCGGCTACACCTTC
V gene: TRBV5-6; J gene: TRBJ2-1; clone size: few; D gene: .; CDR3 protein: CASSLGAAARVF; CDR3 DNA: TGTGCCAGCAGCTTGGGCGCGGCCGCCCGGGTCTTC
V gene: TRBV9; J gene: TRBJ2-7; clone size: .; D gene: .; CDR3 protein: CASSGSPSEQYF; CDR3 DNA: TGTGCCAGCAGCGGAAGCCCCTCCGAGCAGTACTTC
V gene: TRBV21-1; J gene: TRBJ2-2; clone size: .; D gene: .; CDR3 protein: CASSKVPAGGWNTGELFF; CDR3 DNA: TGTGCCAGCAGCAAAGTCCCAGCGGGAGGTTGGAACACCGGGGAGCTGTTTTTT
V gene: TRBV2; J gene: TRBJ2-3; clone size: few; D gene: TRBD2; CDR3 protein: CASMWGGNTQYF; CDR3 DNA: TGTGCCAGCATGTGGGGGGGAAATACGCAGTATTTT
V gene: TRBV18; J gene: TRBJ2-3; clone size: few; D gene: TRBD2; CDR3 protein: CASSPRPSGSTLGDTQYF; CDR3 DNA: TGTGCCAGCTCACCACGGCCTAGCGGGAGTACTTTGGGAGATACGCAGTATTTT
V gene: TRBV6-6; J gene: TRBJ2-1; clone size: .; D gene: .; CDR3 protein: CASSATDEQFF; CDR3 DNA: TGTGCCAGCAGTGCAACGGATGAGCAGTTCTTC
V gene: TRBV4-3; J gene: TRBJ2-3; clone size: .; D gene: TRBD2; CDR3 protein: CASSQDRGSGGTLGYTQYF; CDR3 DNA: TGCGCCAGCAGCCAAGATCGTGGTAGCGGGGGGACCTTGGGATATACGCAGTATTTT
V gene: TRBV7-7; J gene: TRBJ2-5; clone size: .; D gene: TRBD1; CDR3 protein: CASSLGTEETQYF; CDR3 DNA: TGTGCCAGCAGCTTGGGGACAGAAGAGACCCAGTACTTC
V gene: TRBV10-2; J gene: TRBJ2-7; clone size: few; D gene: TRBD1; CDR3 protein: CASRRGQSEEQYF; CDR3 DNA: TGCGCCAGCAGGAGGGGGCAGAGTGAGGAGCAGTACTTC
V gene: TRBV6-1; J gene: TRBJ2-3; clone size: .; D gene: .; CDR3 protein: CASSVVDTQYF; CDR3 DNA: TGTGCCAGCAGTGTAGTTGATACGCAGTATTTT
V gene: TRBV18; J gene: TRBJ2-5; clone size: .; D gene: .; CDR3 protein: CASSPKPGLGETQYF; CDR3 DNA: TGTGCCAGCTCACCCAAACCTGGACTGGGCGAGACCCAGTACTTC
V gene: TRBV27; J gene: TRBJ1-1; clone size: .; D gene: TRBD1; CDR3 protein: CASRRTGMNTEAFF; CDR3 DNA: TGTGCCAGCAGGCGGACAGGGATGAACACTGAAGCTTTCTTT
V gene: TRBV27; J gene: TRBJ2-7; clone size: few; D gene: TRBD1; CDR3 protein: CASSARQGSYEQYF; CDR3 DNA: TGTGCCAGCAGTGCCAGACAGGGAAGCTACGAGCAGTACTTC
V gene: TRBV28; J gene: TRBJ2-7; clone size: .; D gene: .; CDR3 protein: CASVGPVGYEQYF; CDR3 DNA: TGTGCCAGCGTGGGGCCCGTGGGCTACGAGCAGTACTTC